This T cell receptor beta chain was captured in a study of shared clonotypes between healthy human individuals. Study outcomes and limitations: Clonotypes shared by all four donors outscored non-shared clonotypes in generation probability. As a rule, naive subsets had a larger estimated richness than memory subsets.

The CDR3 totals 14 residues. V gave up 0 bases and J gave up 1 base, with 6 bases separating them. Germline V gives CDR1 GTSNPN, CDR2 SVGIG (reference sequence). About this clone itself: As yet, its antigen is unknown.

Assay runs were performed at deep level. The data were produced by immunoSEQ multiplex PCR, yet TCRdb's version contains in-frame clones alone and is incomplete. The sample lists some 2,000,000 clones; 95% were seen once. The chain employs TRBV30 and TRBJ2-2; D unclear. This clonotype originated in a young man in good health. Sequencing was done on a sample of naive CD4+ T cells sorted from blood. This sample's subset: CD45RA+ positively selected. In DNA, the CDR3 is TGTGCCTGGAGTGTAAATGGGAACACCGGGGAGCTGTTTTTT. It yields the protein CAWSVNGNTGELFF.